The sample holds many counts of the clone carrying this TCR beta chain. Its antigen is not known. The sample is drawn from a study of T-cell reconstitution after alpha-beta-depleted transplantation in children. Study-level results: It was newly produced T cells that mostly accounted for T-cell counts and diversity one year after transplant. Reports say that about two months after transplant, the alpha-beta T cells came out of several hundred graft clones that had expanded. Surviving recipient T cells and thymic progenitors produced the high day-60 TCRbeta diversity seen in some patients.

V was shortened by 0 bases and J by 9 bases, with 20 bases between the two germline ends. The CDR3 is 15 residues long. Germline-derived CDR1 and CDR2 are DFQATT and SNEGSKA (reference sequence). During its preparation, the TCRbeta library received unique molecular identifiers. MiXCR, run by TCRdb on the PCR reads, gives a single entry per CDR3 protein. Of hundreds of thousands of distinct CDR3 sequences listed, around 15% are singletons. The chain combines TRBV20-1 with TRBJ2-5; D tentatively reads TRBD1 or TRBD2 (5 bases each). The sequence came from a male patient younger than 18 who had a stem cell transplant for acute lymphoblastic leukemia, so the T cells may come from the graft donor. Here the sequenced sample was PBMCs, mostly from graft donor cells, taken 360 days after TCRalphabeta/CD19-depleted stem cell transplant. CDR3: CSARDGGDQKKAQYF. For the CDR3, the DNA is TGCAGTGCTAGAGATGGGGGTGACCAGAAAAAGGCCCAGTACTTC.